This TCR beta chain was observed in a study of blood T cell repertoires in COVID-19. Whole-study context: COVID-19 samples, acute and convalescent, were from the United States, Italy and Spain. PBMCs, B-cell-depleted T cells, or T cells provided the cDNA or gDNA that made up the material.

Cohorts were assigned according to the clinical history that participants reported. CDR3 length: 15 amino acids. Germline loops: CDR1 MNHEY, CDR2 SMNVEV (reference sequence). Trimming left V 5 bases short and J 11 bases short, with 24 bases between. The authors' processing: It was from reference gene primer amplification that nucleated cell counts were estimated. Libraries were prepared by immunoSEQ multiplex PCR; TCRdb keeps only in-frame clonotypes and omits some of them. That table is the source of V, J and clone size, and D and trimming were worked out from the DNA. Of approximately 300,000 clones listed, 85% to 90% are singletons.

Sequences were obtained from PBMCs or T cells enriched from blood (not recorded which). The source of this sequence is a woman in her twenties or thirties who had recovered from COVID-19. This rearrangement joins TRBV27 to TRBJ1-1, with D possibly TRBD1 on 5 matching bases. Here the CDR3 reads CASSPYTGTARAAFF. The CDR3 DNA follows: TGTGCCAGCAGTCCCTATACCGGGACTGCCAGGGCCGCTTTCTTT.